Shown below are 24 T cell receptor beta chains from a single sample sequenced in a study of T cell repertoires in cytomegalovirus infection. TCRdb re-analysed the reads in MiXCR, keeping a single row per CDR3 protein. The sample has some 700,000 distinct CDR3 sequences, roughly 36% seen once. The sequencing input was PBMCs. Receptor source: a human donor in good health (CMV status not recorded). Some clones in this sample may be carry-over from other donors' samples.

The rearrangement uses TRBV4-1 and TRBJ1-5, with D uncertain. In germline, CDR1 is MGHRA, CDR2 YSYEKL. This CDR3 contains 13 residues. Trimming stripped 2 bases from V and 6 bases from J, with 8 bases between. CDR3 residues: CASSQREGQPQHF. Written as DNA, the CDR3 is TGCGCCAGCAGCCAACGGGAGGGTCAGCCCCAGCATTTT.

This clonotype was detected many times. The V gene is TRBV12-3 or TRBV12-4, the J gene TRBJ1-4; D is uncertain. Between the trimmed V and J ends, which lost 3 bases and 4 bases, there was a span of 9 bases. CDR3 length equals 14 residues. The CDR3 protein is CASSFGHSNEKLFF. For the CDR3, the DNA is TGTGCCAGCAGTTTCGGGCACAGTAATGAAAAACTGTTTTTT.

The sample holds a few counts of this clonotype. The chain combines TRBV19 with TRBJ1-1; TRBD1 might be the D (6 bases). In germline, CDR1 is LNHDA, CDR2 SQIVND (reference sequence). This CDR3 contains 17 residues. V lost 1 base and J 6 bases, leaving 21 bases between the germline ends. For the CDR3, the DNA is TGTGCCAGTAGTATAGCCCCAATCTGGGGGGGCATCGCTGAAGCTTTCTTT. Translating it yields CASSIAPIWGGIAEAFF.

This clonotype appeared a few times. The rearrangement uses TRBV27 and TRBJ1-4; D gene uncertain. This CDR3 region has 13 residues. The V gene's germline CDR1 is MNHEY and CDR2 SMNVEV (reference sequence). V was shortened by 3 bases and J by 5 bases, with 7 bases between the two germline ends. CDR3 region: CASSFRENEKLFF. CDR3 nucleotides: TGTGCCAGCAGTTTTCGGGAGAATGAAAAACTGTTTTTT. Filled out from reference TRBV27 and TRBJ1-4, the complete variable domain reads EAQVTQNPRYLITVTGKKLTVTCSQNMNHEYMSWYRQDPGLGLRQIYYSMNVEVTDKGDVPEGYKVSRKEKRNFPLILESPSPNQTSLYFCASSFRENEKLFFGSGTQLSVL.

This chain uses TRBV27 with TRBJ1-5; no clear D gene. There are 13 residues in the CDR3. V lost 6 bases, J lost 4 bases, and 10 bases lay in between. The germline gives CDR1 MNHEY, CDR2 SMNVEV (reference sequence). Here the CDR3 DNA reads TGTGCCAGCAGCGGTCACAGTAATCAGCCCCAGCATTTT. It codes for CASSGHSNQPQHF.

This clonotype was detected a few times. The gene calls are TRBV2 and TRBJ1-1, with D possibly being TRBD1 (6 bases). This CDR3 spans 17 amino acids. Germline V lookup: CDR1 SNHLY, CDR2 FYNNEI. Deletions cut 6 bases from V and 0 bases from J, with 20 bases between. The CDR3 DNA reads as TGTGCCAGCAGCTCAGACAGGACTACTACATTGAACACTGAAGCTTTCTTT. Encoded protein: CASSSDRTTTLNTEAFF.

The rearrangement joins TRBV6-2 or TRBV6-3 to TRBJ1-2, with 9 bases identical to TRBD1. The CDR3 consists of 14 residues. The V segment lost 5 bases and the J segment 5 bases; nucleotides outside the gene matches: 6. In germline, CDR1 is MNHEY, CDR2 SVGEGT. The CDR3, as DNA: TGTGCCAGCAGTGATCACAGGGGGCTGTATGGCTACACCTTC. Protein sequence: CASSDHRGLYGYTF.

The rearrangement joins TRBV28 to TRBJ1-1; no firm D call. With 11 bases removed from V and 7 bases from J, the gap between germline ends came to 14 bases. Looked up from germline, CDR1 is MDHEN and CDR2 is SYDVKM. This CDR3 is built from 11 residues. The CDR3 region has the DNA TGTGCCTCTAGTTTTAACCGTGAAGCTTTCTTT. Its protein product is CASSFNREAFF.

The chain employs TRBV12-3 or TRBV12-4 and TRBJ1-5; TRBD1 might be the D (6 bases). This CDR3 has 14 amino acids. The V end was cut by 6 bases, the J end by 2 bases, with 11 bases between. CDR3 residues: CASRPGVGNQPQHF. Written as DNA, the CDR3 is TGTGCCAGCAGGCCAGGGGTCGGCAATCAGCCCCAGCATTTT.

The table lists this clonotype with a count of one. This chain connects TRBV7-9 to TRBJ2-7; D is unclear. CDR1 is SEHNR, CDR2 FQNEAQ, per germline (reference sequence). Deletions cut 2 bases from V and 3 bases from J, with 5 bases between. This CDR3 region has 12 residues. This chain's CDR3 is CASSLMIYEQYF. The CDR3 DNA reads TGTGCCAGCAGCTTAATGATCTACGAGCAGTACTTC. The full variable domain, completed using reference TRBV7-9 and TRBJ2-7, is DTGVSQNPRHKITKRGQNVTFRCDPISEHNRLYWYRQTLGQGPEFLTYFQNEAQLEKSRLLSDRFSAERPKGSFSTLEIQRTEQGDSAMYLCASSLMIYEQYFGPGTRLTVT.

The chain couples TRBV5-8 to TRBJ2-2; D gene ambiguous. CDR3 length: 13 residues. Trimming cost V 4 bases and J 8 bases, with 12 bases left between them. CDR1 and CDR2 (germline): SGHTS, YDEGEE. The CDR3 loop reads CASSPVVGGELFF. The DNA for the CDR3 is TGTGCCAGCAGCCCAGTCGTCGGTGGGGAGCTGTTTTTT. Complete variable domain (other parts from reference TRBV5-8 and TRBJ2-2): EAGVTQSPTHLIKTRGQQATLRCSPISGHTSVYWYQQALGLGLQFLLWYDEGEERNRGNFPPRFSGRQFPNYSSELNVNALELEDSALYLCASSPVVGGELFFGEGSRLTVL.

CDR3 coding DNA: TGTGCCAGCAGCACGTCCGTCGGACAGCCCCAGCATTTT. Translated, it gives CASSTSVGQPQHF. The chain carries TRBV7-9 and TRBJ1-5; D uncertain. Per the germline V gene, CDR1 is SEHNR and CDR2 is FQNEAQ (reference sequence). Trimming removed 5 bases from V and 7 bases from J, with 12 bases in between. The CDR3 spans 13 residues.

The chain combines TRBV28 with TRBJ1-2; D uncertain. V lost 6 bases, J lost 4 bases, and 12 bases lay in between. CDR3 length equals 13 residues. Germline loops: CDR1 MDHEN, CDR2 SYDVKM. Written as DNA, the CDR3 is TGTGCCAGCAGGGAGTCGAAGATCTATGGCTACACCTTC. It specifies CASRESKIYGYTF.

The rearrangement joins TRBV29-1 to TRBJ2-1, with D unclear. With 0 bases removed from V and 1 base from J, the gap between germline ends came to 10 bases. The CDR3 is made up of 15 amino acids. Germline V gene lookup returns CDR1 SQVTM and CDR2 ANQGSEA. The CDR3 region is CSVEDMGVSYNEQFF. As DNA, the CDR3 is TGCAGCGTTGAAGATATGGGCGTGTCCTACAATGAGCAGTTCTTC.

This clonotype was observed a single time. The V and J genes are TRBV5-4 and TRBJ2-7; TRBD1 agrees at 8 bases. The CDR3 is made up of 17 amino acids. Germline V gene sequence: CDR1 SGHNT, CDR2 YYREEE (reference sequence). Trimming cost V 0 bases and J 5 bases; bases outside gene matches: 13. The DNA for the CDR3 is TGTGCCAGCAGCTTGGTAGGGGCAGGGGGCGCTTCCAACGAGCAGTACTTC. Translating it yields CASSLVGAGGASNEQYF. Full variable domain (rest looked up from reference TRBV5-4 and TRBJ2-7): ETGVTQSPTHLIKTRGQQVTLRCSSQSGHNTVSWYQQALGQGPQFIFQYYREEENGRGNFPPRFSGLQFPNYSSELNVNALELDDSALYLCASSLVGAGGASNEQYFGPGTRLTVT.

There are a few counts of this clonotype. The chain employs TRBV27 and TRBJ1-4, with TRBD1 matching 8 bases. This CDR3 has 16 amino acids. J was trimmed by 9 bases and V by 3 bases; bases with no gene match: 12. CDR1 and CDR2 (germline): MNHEY, SMNVEV (reference sequence). CDR3 sequence reads: CASSFLPTGGPKKLFF. Written as DNA, the CDR3 is TGTGCCAGCAGTTTCCTTCCAACAGGGGGTCCTAAAAAACTGTTTTTT.

The V call is TRBV6-6, the J call TRBJ2-1; 15 bases match TRBD2. The V and J ends lost 7 bases and 0 bases, in that order; junction bases with no gene match: 10. The CDR3 extends over 19 amino acids. CDR1 and CDR2 from the germline V gene are MNHNY and SVGAGI (reference sequence). The CDR3 coding sequence is TGTGCCAGCACCCTTCCCGGGACTAGCGGGGGGAGCTCCTACAATGAGCAGTTCTTC. Translated, it gives CASTLPGTSGGSSYNEQFF.

This clonotype was found many times. The rearrangement uses TRBV7-6 and TRBJ2-2; TRBD1 is a possible D gene (7 bases). The germline CDR1 and CDR2 sequences are SGHVS and FNYEAQ. V was shortened by 5 bases and J by 4 bases, with 14 bases between the two germline ends. The CDR3 totals 15 residues. Here the CDR3 DNA reads TGTGCCAGCAGCCCCAGGGGGGCAGGCACCGGGGAGCTGTTTTTT. It encodes CASSPRGAGTGELFF.

J is TRBJ1-1 and V is TRBV25-1, with no clear D. The CDR3 runs to 13 residues. The V and J ends lost 4 bases and 3 bases respectively, with 9 bases between them. Germline V gene lookup returns CDR1 MGHDK and CDR2 SYGVNS. CDR3 sequence: CASSGRYDTEAFF. The CDR3 DNA is TGTGCCAGCAGTGGGCGGTATGACACTGAAGCTTTCTTT.

This clonotype was recorded a few times. The gene calls are TRBV10-3 and TRBJ2-7, with 8 bases identical to TRBD2. The germline V gene has CDR1 ENHRY and CDR2 SYGVKD. V lost 10 bases to trimming and J lost 2 bases; unmatched junction nucleotides: 7. This CDR3 is 13 amino acids long. CDR3 amino acids: CASQREPPYEQYF. The CDR3 DNA is TGTGCCAGCCAGCGGGAGCCCCCCTACGAGCAGTACTTC.

The chain has TRBV19 and TRBJ2-7, with TRBD1 matching 7 bases. Germline CDR1 LNHDA, CDR2 SQIVND (reference sequence). The CDR3 loop spans 13 amino acids. V shed 4 bases, J shed 4 bases, and the junction held 4 bases outside the gene matches. The CDR3: CASSTSDRYEQYF. The CDR3 bases are TGTGCCAGTAGTACCTCGGACAGGTACGAGCAGTACTTC. Drawing the rest from reference TRBV19 and TRBJ2-7, the complete variable domain is DGGITQSPKYLFRKEGQNVTLSCEQNLNHDAMYWYRQDPGQGLRLIYYSQIVNDFQKGDIAEGYSVSREKKESFPLTVTSAQKNPTAFYLCASSTSDRYEQYFGPGTRLTVT.

To note about this clonotype: A much larger clone is a single base away; this may be a read error. The rearrangement uses TRBV7-2 and TRBJ1-5, with D unresolved. The CDR3 spans 16 residues. Germline CDR1 is SGHTA and CDR2 is FQGNSA. Here the CDR3 DNA reads TGTGCCAGCAGCTTAGAGATAGACCCTAGCAATAAGCCCCAGCATTTT. Translating it yields CASSLEIDPSNKPQHF.

Many counts were recorded for this clonotype. This sequence joins TRBV7-6 and TRBJ2-5, with D perhaps matching TRBD1 or TRBD2 (6 bases each). CDR3 length: 15 amino acids. In germline, CDR1 is SGHVS, CDR2 FNYEAQ. The V and J ends lost 0 bases and 6 bases respectively, with 14 bases between them. The CDR3 coding sequence is TGTGCCAGCAGCTTAGCGGCTAGAGGGGGGAAGACCCAGTACTTC. Protein sequence: CASSLAARGGKTQYF.

The J gene is TRBJ2-7, the V gene TRBV20-1; TRBD2 might be the D (5 bases). Germline V gene lookup returns CDR1 DFQATT and CDR2 SNEGSKA (reference sequence). This CDR3 is built from 12 residues. CDR3 in DNA: TGCAGAGCCACCGCCGGGGTCTACGAGCAGTACTTC. This translates into CRATAGVYEQYF.